These 24 T cell receptor beta chains came from one sample sequenced in a study of T cell changes during pregnancy in multiple sclerosis. Repertoires were generated with immunoSEQ multiplex PCR, while TCRdb's copy carries only in-frame clones and drops some. The data contain roughly 29,000 clones, around 93% of them singletons. The specimen was CD4+ T cells from peripheral blood mononuclear cells, collected after pregnancy. These receptors originate from a female donor with multiple sclerosis, enrolled in a pregnancy study.

The V call is TRBV9, the J call TRBJ1-1; no clear D gene. Germline V CDR1 and CDR2: SGDLS, YYNGEE. The ends were cut back, 2 bases at V and 4 bases at J, with 12 bases in the middle. This CDR3 has 14 amino acids. DNA of the CDR3: TGTGCCAGCAGCGTCGACCTACGAGGCACTGAAGCTTTCTTT. This encodes CASSVDLRGTEAFF.

The chain joins TRBV14 to TRBJ1-4; possible D gene TRBD1, 6 bases. Trimming pared 3 bases from V and 7 bases from J, leaving 12 bases between. The CDR3 totals 14 residues. Germline V gene sequence: CDR1 SGHDN, CDR2 FVKESK. CDR3 region: CASSQGARSEKLFF. The CDR3 DNA follows: TGTGCCAGCAGCCAGGGGGCGCGGAGTGAAAAACTGTTTTTT.

This clone has a single count. V and J are TRBV7-2 and TRBJ2-1, with TRBD1 as a possible D gene (6 bases). There are 15 residues in the CDR3. Germline CDR1 reads SGHTA; CDR2 reads FQGNSA. With 1 base removed from V and 10 bases from J, the gap between germline ends came to 17 bases. The CDR3 spells CASSLGPATGREQFF. In nucleotides, the CDR3 is TGTGCCAGCAGCTTAGGACCAGCGACAGGTCGAGAGCAGTTCTTC.

V usage is TRBV7-3 and J usage is TRBJ1-1; tentative D call: TRBD1 (5 bases). V was pared by 3 bases and J by 2 bases, with 10 bases between. The CDR3 length is 14 residues. Germline CDR1 reads SGHTA; CDR2 reads FQGTGA. CDR3 in amino acids: CASSFRGGNTEAFF. The CDR3 DNA reads as TGTGCCAGCAGCTTTCGGGGGGGAAACACTGAAGCTTTCTTT.

CDR3 region: CASSPGTVNTGELFF. The CDR3 DNA reads TGTGCCAGCTCACCGGGGACAGTCAACACCGGGGAGCTGTTTTTT. J is TRBJ2-2 and V is TRBV7-9, with 7 bases that match TRBD1. V lost 8 bases, J lost 2 bases, and 8 bases stayed unmatched. The CDR3 is 15 amino acids. CDR1 and CDR2 (germline): SEHNR, FQNEAQ (reference sequence). The full variable domain, rest sourced from reference TRBV7-9 and TRBJ2-2, is DTGVSQNPRHKITKRGQNVTFRCDPISEHNRLYWYRQTLGQGPEFLTYFQNEAQLEKSRLLSDRFSAERPKGSFSTLEIQRTEQGDSAMYLCASSPGTVNTGELFFGEGSRLTVL.

This chain joins TRBV7-2 and TRBJ2-3, with no clear D. Germline assignment: CDR1 SGHTA and CDR2 FQGNSA. Trimming shortened V by 5 bases and J by 6 bases, and 12 bases separated the two germline ends. The CDR3 is 13 amino acids. The CDR3, as DNA: TGTGCCAGCAGCCTTATGATGCAGGATACGCAGTATTTT. Protein sequence: CASSLMMQDTQYF.

CDR3 protein: CAIQGGPGTMGETQYF. CDR3 nucleotide sequence: TGTGCCATCCAAGGGGGACCCGGGACAATGGGGGAGACCCAGTACTTC. The V and J genes are TRBV10-3 and TRBJ2-5; tentatively, D is TRBD1 (6 bases). CDR1 and CDR2 (germline): ENHRY, SYGVKD. V gave up 8 bases and J gave up 5 bases, with 24 bases separating them. CDR3 length: 16 residues.

J is TRBJ1-5 and V is TRBV5-5; D call uncertain. Per germline, CDR1 SGHKS and CDR2 YYEKEE (reference sequence). V was clipped by 6 bases and J by 6 bases, with 19 bases between them. The CDR3 extends over 15 amino acids. CDR3 amino acids: CASNTGLDRGQPQHF. The DNA of the CDR3 is TGTGCCAGCAACACTGGTCTGGATCGGGGTCAGCCCCAGCATTTT.

The chain recombines TRBV27 with TRBJ1-1; 7 bases map to TRBD1. Germline V CDR1 and CDR2: MNHEY, SMNVEV (reference sequence). The ends lost 3 bases at V and 3 bases at J; junction bases unmatched: 7. This CDR3 contains 15 residues. CDR3 sequence (DNA): TGTGCCAGCAGTTTGTCTTGGCAGGGGGACACTGAAGCTTTCTTT. This gives the protein CASSLSWQGDTEAFF.

This chain uses TRBV5-1 with TRBJ2-3; no clear D gene. CDR3 length: 14 residues. Germline CDR1 SGHRS, CDR2 YFSETQ. With 1 base removed from V and 3 bases from J, the gap between germline ends came to 9 bases. The CDR3 loop is CASSLNAGTDTQYF. The CDR3 DNA reads TGCGCCAGCAGCTTGAATGCCGGGACAGATACGCAGTATTTT.

The rearrangement uses TRBV4-2 and TRBJ2-7; tentative D call: TRBD1 (6 bases). CDR1 and CDR2 (germline): LGHNA, YNFKEQ. The CDR3 runs 13 residues. Trimming cost V 7 bases and J 6 bases, with 16 bases left between them. CDR3 loop: CASTGGGGVEQYF. The CDR3 nucleotides are TGTGCCAGCACCGGTGGTGGGGGCGTCGAGCAGTACTTC.

V is TRBV4-3 and J is TRBJ2-6, with 8 bases lining up with TRBD1. Germline values: CDR1 LGHNA, CDR2 YSLEER. This CDR3 is built from 18 residues. V shed 1 base, J shed 0 bases, and the junction held 5 bases outside the gene matches. CDR3 nucleotides: TGCGCCAGCAGCCAAGCATCGACAGGGGCCTCTGGGGCCAACGTCCTGACTTTC. The encoded protein is CASSQASTGASGANVLTF.

The J gene is TRBJ2-7, the V gene TRBV13; TRBD2 aligns across 12 bases. Per germline, CDR1 PRHDT and CDR2 FYEKMQ (reference sequence). The CDR3 runs 16 residues. The J segment lost 8 bases and the V segment lost 3 bases, leaving 11 bases of the junction unmatched. The CDR3 bases are TGTGCCAGCAGCTTTAGACTAGCGGGGGAAGGTTACAAGCAGTACTTC. Protein sequence: CASSFRLAGEGYKQYF.

This clone was observed once. The chain uses TRBV29-1 and TRBJ2-5; D possibly corresponds to TRBD1 (5 bases). Trimming took 7 bases from V and 6 from J, leaving 15 bases between them. Germline assignment: CDR1 SQVTM and CDR2 ANQGSEA. The CDR3 is 12 amino acids. The CDR3 sequence: CSGIAGPQTQYF. DNA of the CDR3: TGCAGCGGGATTGCAGGGCCGCAGACCCAGTACTTC.

The rearrangement uses TRBV7-9 and TRBJ1-2; the D gene is possibly TRBD1 (6 bases). V lost 5 bases and J lost 8, with 18 bases in between. The CDR3 is made up of 14 amino acids. Germline-derived CDR1 and CDR2 are SEHNR and FQNEAQ (reference sequence). The CDR3 nucleotides are TGTGCCAGCAGCCATTTTCGGGGGGCAGAGGGCTACACCTTC. Amino acid sequence: CASSHFRGAEGYTF.

The chain recombines TRBV5-1 with TRBJ2-2; 9 bases line up with TRBD1. The CDR3 covers 15 residues. With 2 bases clipped from V and 5 bases from J, the junction kept 4 bases outside the gene matches. Germline lookup yields CDR1 SGHRS and CDR2 YFSETQ. The CDR3 DNA follows: TGCGCCAGCAGCTTCATGACAGGGGGAACCGGGGAGCTGTTTTTT. Translated: CASSFMTGGTGELFF.

The chain links TRBV6-6 to TRBJ1-2; D is unresolved. Trimming pared 5 bases from V and 5 bases from J, leaving 6 bases between. In germline, CDR1 is MNHNY, CDR2 SVGAGI (reference sequence). This CDR3 comprises 11 residues. CDR3 DNA: TGTGCCAGCAGTCCCCAATATGGCTACACCTTC. This codes for CASSPQYGYTF.

This clone was seen more than once but under ten times. The chain combines TRBV6-5 with TRBJ1-2, with a weak D call TRBD1 (5 bases). This CDR3 has 15 amino acids. V was shortened by 3 bases and J by 4 bases, with 15 bases between the two germline ends. Germline V lookup: CDR1 MNHEY, CDR2 SVGAGI. The CDR3 DNA follows: TGTGCCAGCAGTTATTCGGGGGGGGATAGCTATGGCTACACCTTC. This codes for CASSYSGGDSYGYTF.

The chain joins TRBV7-3 to TRBJ2-7; D gene ambiguous. Germline V lookup: CDR1 SGHTA, CDR2 FQGTGA. The germline V and J ends were trimmed by 0 bases and 1 base, with 13 bases remaining between them. The CDR3 runs to 16 residues. This chain's CDR3 is CASSLTPRVPSYEQYF. The DNA for the CDR3 is TGTGCCAGCAGCTTAACCCCCCGGGTACCGTCCTACGAGCAGTACTTC.

The V and J genes are TRBV7-2 and TRBJ2-3; 11 nucleotides align to TRBD2. V shed 6 bases and J 2 bases; nucleotides not matched to a gene: 7. Germline lookup yields CDR1 SGHTA and CDR2 FQGNSA. The CDR3 is 16 amino acids. The CDR3 is CASRRQLAGDTDTQYF. In DNA form, the CDR3 reads TGTGCCAGCAGACGTCAACTAGCGGGAGACACAGATACGCAGTATTTT.

This clone was found once. The chain joins TRBV19 to TRBJ2-1, with 8 bases that match TRBD2. Germline CDR1 is LNHDA and CDR2 is SQIVND (reference sequence). The V segment lost 2 bases and the J segment 0 bases; nucleotides outside the gene matches: 12. This CDR3 is built from 19 residues. As DNA, the CDR3 is TGTGCCAGTAGTATAAGGGCGGGGGGTACCGGGGCCTCCTACAATGAGCAGTTCTTC. This sequence encodes CASSIRAGGTGASYNEQFF.

The genes are TRBV4-2 and TRBJ1-4; tentatively, D is TRBD1 (6 bases). CDR1 is LGHNA, CDR2 YNFKEQ, per germline. This CDR3 region has 15 residues. The V and J ends lost 0 bases and 4 bases respectively, with 9 bases between them. The CDR3 nucleotides are TGTGCCAGCAGCCAAGATGGGACAAATAATGAAAAACTGTTTTTT. Its protein product is CASSQDGTNNEKLFF.

V usage is TRBV2 and J usage is TRBJ1-2; the D is unclear. The CDR3 is 14 residues long. CDR1 and CDR2 (germline): SNHLY, FYNNEI. The V end lost 6 bases, the J end lost 9 bases, and 20 bases lay between the germline ends. For the CDR3, the DNA is TGTGCCAGCAGGAGGGCAAACTCGGTCCCTAGCTACACCTTC. Amino acid sequence: CASRRANSVPSYTF.

This clone has a single count. J is TRBJ2-1 and V is TRBV5-1; 7 bases map to TRBD2. Germline-derived CDR1 and CDR2 are SGHRS and YFSETQ. V dropped 6 bases and J dropped 5; count of bases not matched to a gene: 11. There are 15 residues in the CDR3. The CDR3 bases are TGCGCCAGCACCCCCGGAGGCGGGAGCGACAATGAGCAGTTCTTC. Translating gives CASTPGGGSDNEQFF.